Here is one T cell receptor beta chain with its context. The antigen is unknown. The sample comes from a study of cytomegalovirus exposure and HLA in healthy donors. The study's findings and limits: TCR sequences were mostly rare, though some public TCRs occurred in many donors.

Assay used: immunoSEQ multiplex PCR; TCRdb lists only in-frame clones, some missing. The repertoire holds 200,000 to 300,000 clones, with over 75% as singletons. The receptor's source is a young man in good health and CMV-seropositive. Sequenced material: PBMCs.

CDR3 amino acids: CASSDLKGTYEQYF. CDR3 sequence (DNA): TGTGCCAGCAGTGATCTTAAGGGCACCTACGAGCAGTACTTC. The chain recombines TRBV25-1 with TRBJ2-7, with D uncertain. The CDR3 is 14 amino acids. The germline gives CDR1 MGHDK, CDR2 SYGVNS. V lost 3 bases to trimming and J lost 2 bases, with 11 bases between them.